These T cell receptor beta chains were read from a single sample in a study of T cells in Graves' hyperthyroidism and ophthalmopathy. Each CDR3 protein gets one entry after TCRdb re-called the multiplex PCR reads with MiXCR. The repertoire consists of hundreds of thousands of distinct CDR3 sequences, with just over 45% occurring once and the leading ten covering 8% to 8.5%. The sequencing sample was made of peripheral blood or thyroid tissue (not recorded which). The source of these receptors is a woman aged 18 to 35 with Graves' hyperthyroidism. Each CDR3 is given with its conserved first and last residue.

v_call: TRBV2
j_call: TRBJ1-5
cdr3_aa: CASSPNRTPNQPQHF

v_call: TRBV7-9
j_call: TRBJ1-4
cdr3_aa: CASSIGQRGGKLFF

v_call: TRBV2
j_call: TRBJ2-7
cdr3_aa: CASRTPGRVSYEQYF

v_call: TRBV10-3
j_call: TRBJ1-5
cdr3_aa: CAINRDYDQPQHF

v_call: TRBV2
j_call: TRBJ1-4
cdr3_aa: CASSLPTADTGEKLFF

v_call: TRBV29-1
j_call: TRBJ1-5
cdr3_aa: CSGAQGGQPNQPQHF

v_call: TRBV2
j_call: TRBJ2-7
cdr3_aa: CASSEVAELEQYF

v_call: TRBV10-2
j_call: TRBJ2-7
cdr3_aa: CASNDLTGSSYEQYF

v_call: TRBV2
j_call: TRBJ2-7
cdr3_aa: CASRGTSGRFPEQYF

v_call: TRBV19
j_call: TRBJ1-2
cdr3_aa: CASSVQGAIDGYTF

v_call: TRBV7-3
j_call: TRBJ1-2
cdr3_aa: CASSQVMFHYGYTF

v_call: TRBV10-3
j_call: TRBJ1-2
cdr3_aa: CATSRGYGYTF

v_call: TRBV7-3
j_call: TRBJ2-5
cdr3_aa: CASSHGLEEETQYF

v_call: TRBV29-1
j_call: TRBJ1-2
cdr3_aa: CSAEGQGGYGYTF

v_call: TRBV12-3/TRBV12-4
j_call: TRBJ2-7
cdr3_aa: CASSFRRENDEQYF

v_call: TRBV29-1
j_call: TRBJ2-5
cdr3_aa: CSVEQGQTQYF

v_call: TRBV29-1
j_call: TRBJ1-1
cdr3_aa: CSGGQNNNEQFF

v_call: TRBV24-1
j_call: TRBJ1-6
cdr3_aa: CATSVRPFDSPLHF

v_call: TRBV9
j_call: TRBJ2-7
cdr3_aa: CASSQGSGGISYEQYF

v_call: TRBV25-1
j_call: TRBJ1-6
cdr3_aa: CASSPTGGDSPLHF

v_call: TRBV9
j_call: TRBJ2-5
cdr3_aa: CASSVAGDSGGETQYF

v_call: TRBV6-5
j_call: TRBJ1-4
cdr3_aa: CASSYSNGLGKLFF

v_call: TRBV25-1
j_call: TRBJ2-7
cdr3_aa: CASSEVGTSYEQYF

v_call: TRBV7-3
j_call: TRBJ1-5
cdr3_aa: CASKGREGYNQPQHF

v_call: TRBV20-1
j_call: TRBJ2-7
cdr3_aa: CSASEGAYEQYF

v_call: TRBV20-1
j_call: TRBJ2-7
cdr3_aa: CSARDAGYEQYF

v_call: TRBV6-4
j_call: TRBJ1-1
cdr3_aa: CASRTMRGAMNTEAFF

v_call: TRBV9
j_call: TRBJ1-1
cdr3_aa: CASSVEVGQSEAFF

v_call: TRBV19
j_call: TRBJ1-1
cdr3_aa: CASTGTVLRTEAFF

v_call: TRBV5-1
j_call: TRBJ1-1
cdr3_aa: CASSSIDTNTEAFF